The T cell receptor beta chain under discussion was sequenced for a study of shared clonotypes between healthy human individuals. The study drew its donors from healthy HIV-negative adults without recent acute infections or vaccinations. The donor cohort consisted entirely of Caucasian adults residing in Nashville, Tennessee. The data were produced by immunoSEQ multiplex PCR, yet TCRdb's version contains in-frame clones alone and is incomplete. Among roughly 500,000 clones listed, 75% to 85% were seen once. This CDR3 has 14 residues. With 0 bases removed from V and 1 base from J, the gap between germline ends came to 7 bases. Per the germline V gene, CDR1 is SGHRS and CDR2 is YFSETQ. This clone occurred a few times. The same CDR3 also results from other DNA sequences found in this sample.

J is TRBJ1-1 and V is TRBV5-1; D perhaps matches TRBD1 (5 bases). This clonotype originated in a woman in her 40s in good health. Some clones in this sample may be carry-over from other donors' samples. The sample consisted of PBMCs. The CDR3 DNA follows: TGCGCCAGCAGCTTGGATGGGGCGAACACTGAAGCTTTCTTT. Protein product: CASSLDGANTEAFF.